This T cell receptor beta chain was documented in a study of graft-versus-host responses after intestinal transplantation. Study information: The transplants performed in recipients were multivisceral, liver-intestinal, or isolated intestinal. Anti-thymocyte globulin induction was given to all recipients, followed by tacrolimus and steroids for roughly 3 years. General observations from the study: Graft-versus-host to host-versus-graft clonal ratios in allografts were high in patients with graft-donor T cell macrochimerism.

With regard to this clone: Its antigen is unidentified.

Measured with immunoSEQ multiplex PCR; TCRdb has only the in-frame clones, and not every one. The repertoire holds just over 85,000 clones, with about 90% as singletons. The V gene lost 6 bases and the J gene lost 2 bases, with 16 bases spanning the gap. Germline-derived CDR1 and CDR2 are MNHEY and SMNVEV (reference sequence). The CDR3 runs 15 residues. This TCR was recovered from a human donor who was the organ donor for an intestinal transplant. The genes are TRBV27 and TRBJ1-2; D call uncertain. Sequenced material: unstimulated CD8+ T cells sorted from spleen or lymph node cells, taken before transplant. CDR3 region: CASRPLFESNYGYTF. Here the CDR3 DNA reads TGTGCCAGCAGGCCCCTCTTCGAGTCGAACTATGGCTACACCTTC.